Here is one T cell receptor (beta chain) with its context. Its target is unknown. This sample was included in a study of T cell responses to AZD1222 COVID-19 vaccine. General observations from the study: The study sampled repertoires only after the peak T cell response.

Trimming at V came to 0 bases and at J to 5 bases, leaving 6 bases not matched to a gene. The CDR3 sequence is 15 residues long. Germline lookup yields CDR1 MNHEY and CDR2 SVGEGT. Repertoires were generated with immunoSEQ multiplex PCR, while TCRdb's copy carries only in-frame clones and drops some. In the table there are around 130,000 clones, more than 85% of which are singletons. Here the sequenced sample was peripheral blood, taken 28 days after the second AZD1222 dose. This TCR was recovered from an adult who received the AZD1222 COVID-19 vaccine. The V call is TRBV6-2 or TRBV6-3, the J call TRBJ2-5; 7 nucleotides agree with TRBD1. CDR3: CASSYSITGVETQYF. The CDR3 DNA reads TGTGCCAGCAGTTACTCGATCACAGGGGTTGAGACCCAGTACTTC.